This is a list of T cell receptor beta chains from one sample in a study of OX40 agonist ivuxolimab in advanced cancers. Data came from immunoSEQ multiplex PCR; TCRdb stores just in-frame clones and leaves some out. Here the sample spans roughly 49,000 clones, about 81% being singletons. The source was CD4+ or CD8+ T cells sorted from blood, collected in a trial of the OX40 agonist ivuxolimab. The receptors were gathered from an adult with an advanced solid tumor such as melanoma, head and neck, liver or kidney cancer. Both conserved end residues are part of each CDR3. D genes are given only for firm matches. For some rows the clone size is stated as once, few or many, or as a class when expanded; others skip it.

j_call: TRBJ2-6; clone_size: NA; d_call: TRBD1; v_call: TRBV28; cdr3_nt: TGTGCCAGCAGTCCCCCCGGGACAGCCACCAGAGTCCTGACTTTC; cdr3_aa: CASSPPGTATRVLTF
j_call: TRBJ1-2; clone_size: NA; d_call: NA; v_call: TRBV25-1; cdr3_nt: TGTGCCAGCAGTGATACGGGGGCTAACTATGGCTACACCTTC; cdr3_aa: CASSDTGANYGYTF
j_call: TRBJ1-5; clone_size: NA; d_call: NA; v_call: TRBV19; cdr3_nt: TGTGCCAGTAGTAGTGTCCCAGGGCCCCAGCATTTT; cdr3_aa: CASSSVPGPQHF
j_call: TRBJ2-3; clone_size: NA; d_call: NA; v_call: TRBV7-9; cdr3_nt: TGTGCCAGCAGCCACACAGATACGCAGTATTTT; cdr3_aa: CASSHTDTQYF
j_call: TRBJ1-2; clone_size: few; d_call: TRBD1; v_call: TRBV6-1; cdr3_nt: TGTGCCAGCAGTGGTGGCAGGGGGCGTTATGGCTACACCTTC; cdr3_aa: CASSGGRGRYGYTF
j_call: TRBJ2-6; clone_size: NA; d_call: TRBD1; v_call: TRBV30; cdr3_nt: TGTGCCTGGTACCGGGACAGGACCTACTCTGGGGCCAACGTCCTGACTTTC; cdr3_aa: CAWYRDRTYSGANVLTF
j_call: TRBJ1-2; clone_size: NA; d_call: NA; v_call: TRBV25-1; cdr3_nt: TGTGCCAGCAGCGGGGTATGGGACTATGGCTACACCTTC; cdr3_aa: CASSGVWDYGYTF
j_call: TRBJ2-3; clone_size: NA; d_call: NA; v_call: TRBV9; cdr3_nt: TGTGCCAGCAGCGCCAATGGGGTGTCCACAGATACGCAGTATTTT; cdr3_aa: CASSANGVSTDTQYF
j_call: TRBJ2-7; clone_size: NA; d_call: NA; v_call: TRBV29-1; cdr3_nt: TGCAGCGTATCCGACTCCTACGAGCAGTACTTC; cdr3_aa: CSVSDSYEQYF
j_call: TRBJ1-2; clone_size: NA; d_call: NA; v_call: TRBV7-3; cdr3_nt: TGTGCCAGCAGCCCTCAGGGAGCTAACTATGGCTACACCTTC; cdr3_aa: CASSPQGANYGYTF
j_call: TRBJ1-5; clone_size: medium-sized; d_call: TRBD1; v_call: TRBV10-3; cdr3_nt: TGTGCCATCAGTAACCACAGGGGAAGGGGTCAGCCCCAGCATTTT; cdr3_aa: CAISNHRGRGQPQHF
j_call: TRBJ1-5; clone_size: NA; d_call: NA; v_call: TRBV5-1; cdr3_nt: TGCGCCAGCAGCTTGGAAGGATATAGCAATCAGCCCCAGCATTTT; cdr3_aa: CASSLEGYSNQPQHF
j_call: TRBJ2-5; clone_size: NA; d_call: TRBD2; v_call: TRBV2; cdr3_nt: TGTGCCAGCAGTGATTCACTAGCGGGAGTTGAGACCCAGTACTTC; cdr3_aa: CASSDSLAGVETQYF
j_call: TRBJ2-1; clone_size: NA; d_call: NA; v_call: TRBV9; cdr3_nt: TGTGCCAGCAGCGTAGGCGGGGATGAGCAGTTCTTC; cdr3_aa: CASSVGGDEQFF
j_call: TRBJ2-7; clone_size: NA; d_call: NA; v_call: TRBV29-1; cdr3_nt: TGCAGCGTTGAAGTCGGACACGAGCAGTACTTC; cdr3_aa: CSVEVGHEQYF
j_call: TRBJ2-5; clone_size: NA; d_call: TRBD1; v_call: TRBV30; cdr3_nt: TGTGCATCGGGACAGGGGGAGACCCAGTACTTC; cdr3_aa: CASGQGETQYF
j_call: TRBJ2-1; clone_size: NA; d_call: NA; v_call: TRBV2; cdr3_nt: TGTGCCAGCAGTGAAGCAGGGTGGGAGACAAACTCCTACAATGAGCAGTTCTTC; cdr3_aa: CASSEAGWETNSYNEQFF
j_call: TRBJ2-5; clone_size: NA; d_call: TRBD2; v_call: TRBV7-2; cdr3_nt: TGTGCCAGCAGCTTAGCGCCTAGCGGCCAAGAGACCCAGTACTTC; cdr3_aa: CASSLAPSGQETQYF
j_call: TRBJ1-1; clone_size: NA; d_call: NA; v_call: TRBV28; cdr3_nt: TGTGCCAGCAGTCTAAGACAGGTTTTCACTGAAGCTTTCTTT; cdr3_aa: CASSLRQVFTEAFF
j_call: TRBJ2-7; clone_size: NA; d_call: NA; v_call: TRBV7-2; cdr3_nt: TGTGCCAGCAGCTTCGCCCAGTACGAGCAGTACTTC; cdr3_aa: CASSFAQYEQYF
j_call: TRBJ2-1; clone_size: NA; d_call: NA; v_call: TRBV5-1; cdr3_nt: TGCGCCAGCAGCTTGTTTCCAGGGGAGAATGAGCAGTTCTTC; cdr3_aa: CASSLFPGENEQFF
j_call: TRBJ2-5; clone_size: NA; d_call: TRBD2; v_call: TRBV4-2; cdr3_nt: TGTGCCAGCAGCCAGTTCGCTGGGCTAGCGGGAGAGACCCAGTACTTC; cdr3_aa: CASSQFAGLAGETQYF
j_call: TRBJ2-2; clone_size: NA; d_call: TRBD2; v_call: TRBV6-6; cdr3_nt: TGTGCCAGCAGTTCACTAGCGGGTACCGGGGAGCTGTTTTTT; cdr3_aa: CASSSLAGTGELFF
j_call: TRBJ2-3; clone_size: NA; d_call: NA; v_call: TRBV6-5; cdr3_nt: TGTGCCAGTCGGGGTCCTACCACAGATACGCAGTATTTT; cdr3_aa: CASRGPTTDTQYF
j_call: TRBJ2-1; clone_size: once; d_call: NA; v_call: TRBV6-1; cdr3_nt: TGTGCCAGCAGTGAAGCCCTAAGGGCGGTGGAAGGACAGTTCTTC; cdr3_aa: CASSEALRAVEGQFF
j_call: TRBJ2-7; clone_size: NA; d_call: TRBD2; v_call: TRBV7-2; cdr3_nt: TGTGCCAGCAGCTTAAAAGGACTAGCCTCCTACGAGCAGTACTTC; cdr3_aa: CASSLKGLASYEQYF
j_call: TRBJ1-6; clone_size: NA; d_call: TRBD1; v_call: TRBV18; cdr3_nt: TGTGCCAGCTCCCCCGGGACAGGGGCCCCCGTACCCCTCCACTTT; cdr3_aa: CASSPGTGAPVPLHF
j_call: TRBJ1-2; clone_size: few; d_call: TRBD1; v_call: TRBV7-8; cdr3_nt: TGTGCCAGCAGCTCCGTTCTGGACAGGAAATATGGCTACACCTTC; cdr3_aa: CASSSVLDRKYGYTF
j_call: TRBJ2-5; clone_size: NA; d_call: TRBD2; v_call: TRBV7-9; cdr3_nt: TGTGCCGTCAGCGGGGGGGAGAAGGGGTACCAAGAGACCCAGTACTTC; cdr3_aa: CAVSGGEKGYQETQYF
j_call: TRBJ2-1; clone_size: NA; d_call: NA; v_call: TRBV29-1; cdr3_nt: TGCAGCGTACCCCGATCCGGGAACGGGTATGAGCAGTTCTTC; cdr3_aa: CSVPRSGNGYEQFF
j_call: TRBJ2-5; clone_size: NA; d_call: NA; v_call: TRBV5-1; cdr3_nt: TGCGCCAGCAGCCCGAGGTCAGGAGAGACCCAGTACTTC; cdr3_aa: CASSPRSGETQYF
j_call: TRBJ2-2; clone_size: NA; d_call: NA; v_call: TRBV5-1; cdr3_nt: TGCGCCAGCAGCTTGGCAGCCAGTGGAACCGGGGAGCTGTTTTTT; cdr3_aa: CASSLAASGTGELFF
j_call: TRBJ2-4; clone_size: NA; d_call: NA; v_call: TRBV5-1; cdr3_nt: TGCGCCAGCAGCGAAGGCGAGCTTGCCAAAAACATTCAGTACTTC; cdr3_aa: CASSEGELAKNIQYF
j_call: TRBJ1-4; clone_size: NA; d_call: NA; v_call: TRBV19; cdr3_nt: TGTGCCAGTAACAAACAGCCGAATGAAAAACTGTTTTTT; cdr3_aa: CASNKQPNEKLFF
j_call: TRBJ2-1; clone_size: NA; d_call: NA; v_call: TRBV11-3; cdr3_nt: TGTGCCAGCAGTAACGGGCGGTACAATGAGCAGTTCTTC; cdr3_aa: CASSNGRYNEQFF
j_call: TRBJ1-1; clone_size: NA; d_call: NA; v_call: TRBV10-1; cdr3_nt: TGCGCCAGCAGCCCTTCGGGGAGTAGCACTGAAGCTTTCTTT; cdr3_aa: CASSPSGSSTEAFF
j_call: TRBJ2-1; clone_size: NA; d_call: TRBD2; v_call: TRBV29-1; cdr3_nt: TGCAGCGTTGACGGTAGCGGGAGGGCGGGGAGCTCCTACAATGAGCAGTTCTTC; cdr3_aa: CSVDGSGRAGSSYNEQFF
j_call: TRBJ2-5; clone_size: NA; d_call: NA; v_call: TRBV5-1; cdr3_nt: TGCGCCAGCAGCTCGACGGGACTGTCGCAAGAGACCCAGTACTTC; cdr3_aa: CASSSTGLSQETQYF
j_call: TRBJ1-4; clone_size: NA; d_call: NA; v_call: TRBV10-3; cdr3_nt: TGTGCCATCAGCACAGGGCTTAGTGGGACTAATGAAAAACTGTTTTTT; cdr3_aa: CAISTGLSGTNEKLFF
j_call: TRBJ1-4; clone_size: NA; d_call: NA; v_call: TRBV7-2; cdr3_nt: TGTGCCAGCAGCTTGCCCGCAGGAGGGGTCGAAAAACTGTTTTTT; cdr3_aa: CASSLPAGGVEKLFF
j_call: TRBJ2-3; clone_size: NA; d_call: NA; v_call: TRBV7-2; cdr3_nt: TGTGCCAGCAGCGGGACCTGGGATACGCAGTATTTT; cdr3_aa: CASSGTWDTQYF
j_call: TRBJ2-7; clone_size: NA; d_call: NA; v_call: TRBV5-4; cdr3_nt: TGTGCCAGCAGCAACCGGGACGGGGGCTGGGAGCAGTACTTC; cdr3_aa: CASSNRDGGWEQYF